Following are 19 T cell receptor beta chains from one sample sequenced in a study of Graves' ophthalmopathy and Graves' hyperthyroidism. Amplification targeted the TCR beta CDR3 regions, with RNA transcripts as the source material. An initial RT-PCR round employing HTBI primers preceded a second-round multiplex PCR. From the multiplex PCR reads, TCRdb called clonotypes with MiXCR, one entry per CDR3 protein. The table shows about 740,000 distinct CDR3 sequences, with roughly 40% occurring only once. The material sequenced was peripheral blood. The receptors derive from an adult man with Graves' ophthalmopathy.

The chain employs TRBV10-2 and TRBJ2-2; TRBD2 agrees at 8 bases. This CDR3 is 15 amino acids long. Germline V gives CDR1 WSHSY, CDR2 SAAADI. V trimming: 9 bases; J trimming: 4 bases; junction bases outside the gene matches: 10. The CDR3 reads CASLLAASPTGELFF. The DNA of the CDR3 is TGCGCCAGTTTACTAGCGGCTAGCCCCACCGGGGAGCTGTTTTTT.

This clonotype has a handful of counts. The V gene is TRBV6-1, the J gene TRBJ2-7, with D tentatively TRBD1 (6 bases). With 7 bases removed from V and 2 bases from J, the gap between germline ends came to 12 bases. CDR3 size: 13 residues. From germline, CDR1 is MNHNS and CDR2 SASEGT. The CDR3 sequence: CASKDRGPYEQYF. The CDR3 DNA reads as TGTGCCAGCAAGGACAGAGGTCCCTACGAGCAGTACTTC.

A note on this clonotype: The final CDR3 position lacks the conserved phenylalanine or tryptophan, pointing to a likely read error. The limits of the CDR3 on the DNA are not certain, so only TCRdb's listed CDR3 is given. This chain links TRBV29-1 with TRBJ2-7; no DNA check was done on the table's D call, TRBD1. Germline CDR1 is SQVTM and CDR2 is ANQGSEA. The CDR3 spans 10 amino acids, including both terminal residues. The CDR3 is CSVLSAGGCL.

CDR3 DNA sequence: TGTGCCAGCAGCCCAGGGGCCTTCAACCAAGAGACCCAGTACTTC. Translated, it gives CASSPGAFNQETQYF. The J gene is TRBJ2-5, the V gene TRBV14, with a weak D call TRBD1 (6 bases). V gave up 4 bases and J gave up 0 bases, with 12 bases separating them. Germline V gene data show CDR1 as SGHDN and CDR2 as FVKESK. The CDR3 contains 15 residues.

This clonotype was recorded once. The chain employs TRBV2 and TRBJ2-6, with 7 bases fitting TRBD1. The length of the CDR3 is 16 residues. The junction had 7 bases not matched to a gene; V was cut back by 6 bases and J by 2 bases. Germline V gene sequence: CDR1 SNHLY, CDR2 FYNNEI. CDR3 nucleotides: TGTGCCAGCAGAGACAACAGGGGTACTGGGGCCAACGTCCTGACTTTC. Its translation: CASRDNRGTGANVLTF.

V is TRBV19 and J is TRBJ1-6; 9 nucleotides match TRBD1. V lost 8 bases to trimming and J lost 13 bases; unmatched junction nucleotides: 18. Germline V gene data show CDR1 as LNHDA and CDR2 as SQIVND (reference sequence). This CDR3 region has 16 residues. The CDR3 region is CASRNNGQGTGQPLHF. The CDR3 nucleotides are TGTGCCAGTCGGAATAACGGACAGGGGACGGGGCAGCCCCTCCACTTT.

The CDR3 sequence: CASSPKIGTENSPLHF. The CDR3 nucleotides read TGTGCCAGCAGCCCTAAGATCGGGACAGAGAATTCACCCCTCCACTTT. The rearrangement links TRBV6-1 to TRBJ1-6; TRBD1 matches at 7 bases. J lost 7 bases, V lost 6 bases, and 12 bases had no gene match. This CDR3 spans 16 amino acids. The germline V gene encodes CDR1 MNHNS and CDR2 SASEGT.

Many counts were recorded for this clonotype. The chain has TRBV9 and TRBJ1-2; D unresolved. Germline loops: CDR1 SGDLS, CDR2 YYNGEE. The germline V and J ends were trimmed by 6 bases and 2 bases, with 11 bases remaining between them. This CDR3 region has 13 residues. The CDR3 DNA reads TGTGCCAGCACCGGAGGCAACAACTATGGCTACACCTTC. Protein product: CASTGGNNYGYTF.

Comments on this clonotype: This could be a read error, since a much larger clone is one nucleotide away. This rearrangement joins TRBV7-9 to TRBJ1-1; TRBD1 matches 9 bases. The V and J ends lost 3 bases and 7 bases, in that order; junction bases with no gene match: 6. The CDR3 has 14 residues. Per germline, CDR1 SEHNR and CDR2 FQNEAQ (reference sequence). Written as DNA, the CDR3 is TGTGCCAGCAGCTTCCGGGACAGGGACAGTGAAGCTTTCTTT. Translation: CASSFRDRDSEAFF.

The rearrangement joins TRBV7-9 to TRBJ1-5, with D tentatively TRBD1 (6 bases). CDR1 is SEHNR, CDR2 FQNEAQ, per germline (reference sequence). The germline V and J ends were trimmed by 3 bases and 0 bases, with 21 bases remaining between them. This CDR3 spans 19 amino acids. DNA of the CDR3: TGTGCCAGCAGCTTGGGCGCGGGACAAAATAGGTATAGCAATCAGCCCCAGCATTTT. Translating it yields CASSLGAGQNRYSNQPQHF.

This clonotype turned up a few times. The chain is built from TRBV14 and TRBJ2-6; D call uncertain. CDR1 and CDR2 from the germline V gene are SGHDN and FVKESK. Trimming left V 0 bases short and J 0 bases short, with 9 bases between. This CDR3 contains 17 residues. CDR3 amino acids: CASSQDTRASGANVLTF. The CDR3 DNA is TGTGCCAGCAGCCAAGATACAAGGGCCTCTGGGGCCAACGTCCTGACTTTC.

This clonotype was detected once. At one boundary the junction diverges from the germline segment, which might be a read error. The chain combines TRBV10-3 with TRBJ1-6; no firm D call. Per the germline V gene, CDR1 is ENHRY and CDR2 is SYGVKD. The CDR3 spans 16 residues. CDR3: CASSANRRGWNSPLHF. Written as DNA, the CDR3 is TGTGCCAGCAGTGCCAACAGACGGGGATGGAATTCACCCCTCCACTTT.

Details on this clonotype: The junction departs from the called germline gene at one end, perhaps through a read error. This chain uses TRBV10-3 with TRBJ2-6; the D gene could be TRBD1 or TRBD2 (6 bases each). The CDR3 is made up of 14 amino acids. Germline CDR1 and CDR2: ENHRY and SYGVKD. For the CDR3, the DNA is TGTGCCACCAGTGGGGGGCCAGGGGACTACGTCCTGACTTTC. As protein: CATSGGPGDYVLTF.

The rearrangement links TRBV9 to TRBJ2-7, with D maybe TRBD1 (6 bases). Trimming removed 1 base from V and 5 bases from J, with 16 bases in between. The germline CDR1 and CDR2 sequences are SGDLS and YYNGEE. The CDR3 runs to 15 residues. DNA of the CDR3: TGTGCCAGCAGCGTATCAGGGGTAGGAGGTGACGAGCAGTACTTC. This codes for CASSVSGVGGDEQYF.

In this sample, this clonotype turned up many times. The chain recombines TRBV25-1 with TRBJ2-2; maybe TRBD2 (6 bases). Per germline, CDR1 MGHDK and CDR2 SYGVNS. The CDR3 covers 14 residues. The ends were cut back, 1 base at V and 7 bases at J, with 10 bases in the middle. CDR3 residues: CASSESGGIGELFF. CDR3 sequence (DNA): TGTGCCAGCAGTGAATCTGGGGGGATCGGGGAGCTGTTTTTT.

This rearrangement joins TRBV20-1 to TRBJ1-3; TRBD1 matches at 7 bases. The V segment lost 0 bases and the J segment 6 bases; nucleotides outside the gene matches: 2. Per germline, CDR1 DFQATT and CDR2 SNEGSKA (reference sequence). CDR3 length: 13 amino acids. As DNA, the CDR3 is TGCAGTGCTAGAGAGCAGGGGGAAAACACCATATATTTT. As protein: CSAREQGENTIYF.

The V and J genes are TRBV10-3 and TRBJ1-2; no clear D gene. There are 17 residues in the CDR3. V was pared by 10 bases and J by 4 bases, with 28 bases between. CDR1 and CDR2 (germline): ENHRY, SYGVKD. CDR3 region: CASSQTQRTSETYGYTF. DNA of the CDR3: TGTGCCAGCAGCCAGACTCAAAGGACGTCAGAAACCTATGGCTACACCTTC.

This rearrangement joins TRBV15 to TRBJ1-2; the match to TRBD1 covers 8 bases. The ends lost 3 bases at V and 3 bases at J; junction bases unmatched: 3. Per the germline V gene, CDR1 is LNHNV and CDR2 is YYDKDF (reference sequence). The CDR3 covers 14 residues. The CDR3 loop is CATSRDREDYGYTF. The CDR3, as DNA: TGTGCCACCAGCAGGGACAGGGAGGACTATGGCTACACCTTC.

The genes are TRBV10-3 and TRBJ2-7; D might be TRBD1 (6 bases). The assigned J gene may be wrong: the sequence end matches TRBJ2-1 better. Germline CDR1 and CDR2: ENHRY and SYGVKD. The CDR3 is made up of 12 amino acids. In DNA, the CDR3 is TGTGCCATCATCAAACAGGGTGATGAGCAGTTCTTC. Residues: CAIIKQGDEQFF.